What follows is one T cell receptor (beta chain) and its context. Antigen specificity is unknown. This specimen comes from a study of shared clonotypes between healthy human individuals. General study findings and limits: Naive subsets typically showed greater estimated richness than memory subsets.

Some clones are missing from TCRdb's copy, which holds only in-frame ones; the method was immunoSEQ multiplex PCR. The table includes approximately 2.5 million clones, approximately 92% detected once. The CDR3 extends over 14 amino acids. Germline lookup yields CDR1 MDHEN and CDR2 SYDVKM. V dropped 7 bases and J dropped 4 bases, with 14 bases sitting between them. This chain connects TRBV28 to TRBJ1-3; D is perhaps TRBD1 (5 bases). Sequenced: naive CD4+ T cells sorted from blood. Subset defined: CD45RA+ positively selected. The TCR comes from a man between 18 and 29 years old in good health. The CDR3 here is CASTPGGLGNTIYF. The CDR3 DNA follows: TGTGCCAGCACCCCTGGGGGACTCGGAAACACCATATATTTT.